These T cell receptor beta chains were read from a single sample in a study of T-cell memory formation after mild COVID-19. Via MiXCR, TCRdb re-called the 5' RACE reads, giving one row per CDR3 protein. This sample has 400,000 or so distinct CDR3 sequences; around 18% occur once, and the top ten carry approximately 8.1%. The sequencing sample was made of PBMCs or a T cell subset sorted from them (not recorded which). The receptors come from an adult woman who had mild COVID-19 (a few samples of this study predate the infection). Cell type and time point are not known. The CDR3 runs from the conserved cysteine through the conserved F or W. D genes are given only for firm matches. Clone size is not always given. Where it is, it says once, few, many or a class for expanded clones.

v_call	j_call	clone_size	cdr3_length	d_call	cdr3_nt	cdr3_aa
TRBV9	TRBJ2-1	NA	15	TRBD1	TGTGCCAGCAGCCTACGACAGGGGCAAGGAAATGAGCAGTTCTTC	CASSLRQGQGNEQFF
TRBV5-5	TRBJ1-2	many	13	NA	TGTGCCAGCAGCTTGGAGGGTGACTATGGCTACACCTTC	CASSLEGDYGYTF
TRBV7-2	TRBJ2-7	few	15	NA	TGTGCCAGCACCAATGCGCGGACGGCGCCCTACGAGCAGTACTTC	CASTNARTAPYEQYF
TRBV24-1	TRBJ2-5	NA	16	TRBD1	TGTGCCACCAGTGGCGTGGGCAGGGGGCCCGAAGAGACCCAGTACTTC	CATSGVGRGPEETQYF
TRBV7-2	TRBJ2-5	many	14	NA	TGTGCCAGCAGCGTTGGTACCGCCAAAGAGACCCAGTACTTC	CASSVGTAKETQYF
TRBV11-3	TRBJ2-5	NA	15	TRBD1	TGTGCCAGCAGCCCCTGGGACAGACTCCAAGAGACCCAGTACTTC	CASSPWDRLQETQYF
TRBV27	TRBJ2-3	few	17	TRBD1	TGTGCCAGCAGTTTATCGTTGGGACAGGTGACATGGGATACGCAGTATTTT	CASSLSLGQVTWDTQYF
TRBV9	TRBJ2-1	few	15	TRBD2	TGTGCCAGCAGCGCCGGGACTAGCGGTTTGGATGAGCAGTTCTTC	CASSAGTSGLDEQFF
TRBV7-3	TRBJ2-2	NA	13	NA	TGTGCCAGCAAACGGGCAGGGACCGGGGAGCTGTTTTTT	CASKRAGTGELFF
TRBV7-8	TRBJ2-1	NA	17	NA	TGTGCCAGCAGCTTGGGGCTTGGACCCGCAAGGGGCCATGAGCAGTTCTTC	CASSLGLGPARGHEQFF
TRBV10-2	TRBJ1-1	NA	16	TRBD1	TGCGCCAGCAGGAAAGGACAGGGGGTCTTATACACTGAAGCTTTCTTT	CASRKGQGVLYTEAFF
TRBV3-1	TRBJ2-5	few	13	NA	TGTGCCAGCAGCCCCTCTCCGACAGAGACCCAGTACTTC	CASSPSPTETQYF
TRBV7-9	TRBJ1-2	NA	14	NA	TGTGCCAGCAGCACAGGCGGGGTCGGCTATGGCTACACCTTC	CASSTGGVGYGYTF
TRBV12-3/TRBV12-4	TRBJ1-6	few	14	TRBD1	TGTGCCAGCAGAAGGGGACAGGGAGGCTCACCCCTCCACTTT	CASRRGQGGSPLHF
TRBV3-1	TRBJ2-1	few	16	NA	TGTGCCAGCAGCCAAGTCCAGGTAGAACGGGGCAATGAGCAGTTCTTC	CASSQVQVERGNEQFF
TRBV7-9	TRBJ1-5	NA	14	TRBD1	TGTGCCAGCAGCTTATCAGGGGGCGAGCAGCCCCAGCATTTT	CASSLSGGEQPQHF
TRBV24-1	TRBJ2-1	few	15	TRBD1	TGTGCCACCAGTGATTTTGCCAGGGGGCACAATGAGCAGTTCTTC	CATSDFARGHNEQFF
TRBV12-3/TRBV12-4	TRBJ1-1	NA	14	NA	TGTGCCAGCAGCCTGAAAGGCGGAGTCACTGAAGCTTTCTTT	CASSLKGGVTEAFF
TRBV5-1	TRBJ2-7	NA	17	TRBD2	TGCGCCAGCAGCTTGGGGGGTCTAGCGGGGAGCTCCTACGAGCAGTACTTC	CASSLGGLAGSSYEQYF
TRBV6-5	TRBJ2-5	NA	15	TRBD2	TGTGCCAGCAGTTACCGACTAGCGGGGCAAGAGACCCAGTACTTC	CASSYRLAGQETQYF
TRBV30	TRBJ1-1	NA	13	NA	TGTGCCTGGAGTGTACAAGGTAGCTCTGAAGCTTTCTTT	CAWSVQGSSEAFF
TRBV7-2	TRBJ2-5	few	15	NA	TGTGCCAGCAGCTTATCGGGGCTTGGACAAGAGACCCAGTACTTC	CASSLSGLGQETQYF
TRBV6-5	TRBJ2-1	many	14	TRBD2	TGTGCCAGCAGTTTGGCGGGGGCCTACAATGAGCAGTTCTTC	CASSLAGAYNEQFF
TRBV20-1	TRBJ2-1	NA	13	TRBD2	TGCAGTGCTAGAGGACTAGCGGGAGTTGAGCAGTTCTTC	CSARGLAGVEQFF
TRBV9	TRBJ2-3	NA	15	NA	TGTGCCAGCAGCACCTGGGGGGCAGACACAGATACGCAGTATTTT	CASSTWGADTDTQYF
TRBV7-2	TRBJ2-3	NA	13	NA	TGTGCCAGCAGCTCATTACAGGGAGATACGCAGTATTTT	CASSSLQGDTQYF
TRBV4-3	TRBJ2-1	few	14	TRBD2	TGCGCCAGCAGCCCTGCGGGAGGCCACAATGAGCAGTTCTTC	CASSPAGGHNEQFF
TRBV20-1	TRBJ2-5	NA	15	TRBD2	TGCAGTGCTAGTATGGCGCGGGGGAGTTTGGAGACCCAGTACTTC	CSASMARGSLETQYF
TRBV7-9	TRBJ2-3	few	13	NA	TGTGCCAGCAGCTTTAGAGTCACAGATACGCAGTATTTT	CASSFRVTDTQYF
TRBV5-5	TRBJ2-3	few	13	NA	TGTGCCAGCAGCTTGTGGGGAGGAGATACGCAGTATTTT	CASSLWGGDTQYF
TRBV12-3/TRBV12-4	TRBJ2-1	few	15	TRBD2	TGTGCCAGCAGTTTATGGACTAGCTCGACAATCGGGCAGTTCTTC	CASSLWTSSTIGQFF
TRBV29-1	TRBJ1-1	few	13	NA	TGCAGCGTGGGCGGACGAGGGGTCCACGAAGCTTTCTTT	CSVGGRGVHEAFF
TRBV6-5	TRBJ1-1	NA	15	NA	TGTGCCAGCAGTTACTCGGCATACAGGGTTGGTGAAGCTTTCTTT	CASSYSAYRVGEAFF
TRBV3-1	TRBJ2-7	NA	13	NA	TGTGCCAGCAGCCAACCCCAGGGAAACGAGCAGTACTTC	CASSQPQGNEQYF
TRBV6-2/TRBV6-3	TRBJ2-2	NA	16	TRBD2	TGTGCCAGCAGTTACTCTAGCGGGAGTATCACCGGGGAGCTGTTTTTT	CASSYSSGSITGELFF
TRBV2	TRBJ1-4	NA	12	NA	TGTGCCAGCAGTGACTACGGGGGGCTCGTGTTTTTT	CASSDYGGLVFF
TRBV5-1	TRBJ1-2	few	15	TRBD1	TGCGCCAGCAGCTTGGAGGGACAGGGATTGAGGGGCTACACCTTC	CASSLEGQGLRGYTF
TRBV2	TRBJ2-2	NA	16	NA	TGTGCCAGCAGTGAATTTTCATCCGTGAACACCGGGGAGCTGTTTTTT	CASSEFSSVNTGELFF
TRBV7-6	TRBJ2-6	once	16	NA	TGTGCCAGCAGGCACCATCGACTCTCTGGGGCCAACGTCCTGACTTTC	CASRHHRLSGANVLTF
TRBV20-1	TRBJ1-2	few	13	NA	TGCAGTGCTAGACCCGGGGGAGGCTATGGCTACACCTTC	CSARPGGGYGYTF
TRBV27	TRBJ1-5	few	17	NA	TGTGCCAGCAGTCCCTTGCTTGGGGGAATCGGCAATCAGCCCCAGCATTTT	CASSPLLGGIGNQPQHF
TRBV27	TRBJ2-4	few	15	NA	TGTGCCAGCAGTCCCTTGGCCAACCGGGGAAACATTCAGTACTTC	CASSPLANRGNIQYF
TRBV2	TRBJ1-6	once	11	NA	TGTGCCAGCAGTGAAGCTCGGGTCCTCCACTTT	CASSEARVLHF
TRBV18	TRBJ2-5	few	13	NA	TGTGCCAGCTCACCGGGGGTACGTGAGACCCAGTACTTC	CASSPGVRETQYF
TRBV20-1	TRBJ2-7	NA	12	NA	TGCAGTGCTAGATCCAGAAACTACGAGCAGTACTTC	CSARSRNYEQYF